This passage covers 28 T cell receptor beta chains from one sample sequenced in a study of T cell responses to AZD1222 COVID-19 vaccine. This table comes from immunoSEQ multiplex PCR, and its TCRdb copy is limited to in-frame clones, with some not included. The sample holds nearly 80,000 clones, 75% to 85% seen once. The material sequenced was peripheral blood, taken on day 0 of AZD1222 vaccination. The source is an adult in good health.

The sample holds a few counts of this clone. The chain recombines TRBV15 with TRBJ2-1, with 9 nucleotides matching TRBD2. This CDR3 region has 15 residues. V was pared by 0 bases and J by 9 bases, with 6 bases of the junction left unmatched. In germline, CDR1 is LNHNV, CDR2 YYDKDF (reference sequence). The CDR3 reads CATSRDAAGGTEQFF. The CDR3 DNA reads TGTGCCACCAGCAGAGATGCGGCGGGGGGGACTGAGCAGTTCTTC.

This CDR3 reads CSVDGTGKGKLFF. The CDR3 coding sequence is TGCAGCGTTGACGGGACAGGGAAGGGAAAACTGTTTTTT. The chain has TRBV29-1 and TRBJ1-4; 9 nucleotides line up with TRBD1. CDR1 SQVTM and CDR2 ANQGSEA come from the germline V gene. The CDR3 spans 13 residues. The V gene end was trimmed by 3 bases and the J gene end by 10 bases; junction bases not matched to a gene: 6.

The CDR3 loop is CASSTRQGANGELFF. The CDR3 nucleotides are TGTGCCAGCAGCACCCGACAGGGGGCGAACGGGGAGCTGTTTTTT. This chain joins TRBV9 and TRBJ2-2, with 10 bases fitting TRBD1. The CDR3 extends over 15 amino acids. After removal of 4 bases from V and 7 bases from J, the junction contained 7 bases not matched to a gene. The germline CDR1 and CDR2 sequences are SGDLS and YYNGEE.

The CDR3, as DNA: TGTGCCAGCAGCAAGGCGCACAAGTATTATGGCTACACCTTC. The encoded protein is CASSKAHKYYGYTF. The chain uses TRBV21-1 and TRBJ1-2. TRBV21-1 is annotated as a pseudogene. This CDR3 region has 14 residues.

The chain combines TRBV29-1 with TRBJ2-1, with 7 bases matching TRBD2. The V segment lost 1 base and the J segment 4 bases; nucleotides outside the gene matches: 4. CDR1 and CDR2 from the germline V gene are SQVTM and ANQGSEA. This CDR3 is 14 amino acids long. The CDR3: CSVEGRGTYNEQFF. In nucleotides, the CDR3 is TGCAGCGTTGAAGGGCGGGGGACTTACAATGAGCAGTTCTTC.

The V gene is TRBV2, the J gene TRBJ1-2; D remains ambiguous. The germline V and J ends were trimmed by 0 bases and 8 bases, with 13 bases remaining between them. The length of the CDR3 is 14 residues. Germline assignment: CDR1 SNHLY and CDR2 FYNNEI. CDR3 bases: TGTGCCAGCAGTGAAGCCGTGGGAATGAAGGGCTACACCTTC. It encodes CASSEAVGMKGYTF.

The CDR3 region has the DNA TGTGCCAGCAGTGAGGGCAGGGGCTACTTTTTAGCGAACACCGGGGAGCTGTTTTTT. Its translation is CASSEGRGYFLANTGELFF. V gene TRBV2 combines with J gene TRBJ2-2; possible D gene TRBD1, 6 bases. V was pared by 3 bases and J by 0 bases, with 20 bases between. Per the germline V gene, CDR1 is SNHLY and CDR2 is FYNNEI. The CDR3 runs 19 residues.

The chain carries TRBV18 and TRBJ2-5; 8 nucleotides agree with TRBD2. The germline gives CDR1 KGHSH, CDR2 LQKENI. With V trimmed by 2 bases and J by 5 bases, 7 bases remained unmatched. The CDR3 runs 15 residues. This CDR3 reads CASSPMRREAETQYF. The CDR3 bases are TGTGCCAGCTCACCAATGAGGCGGGAGGCCGAGACCCAGTACTTC.

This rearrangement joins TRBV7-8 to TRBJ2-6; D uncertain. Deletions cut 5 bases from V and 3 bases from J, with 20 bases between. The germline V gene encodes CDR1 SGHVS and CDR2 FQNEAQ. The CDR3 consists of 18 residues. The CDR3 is CASSPPRRVKRGANVLTF. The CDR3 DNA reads TGTGCCAGCAGCCCCCCCCGCCGCGTTAAACGTGGGGCCAACGTCCTGACTTTC.

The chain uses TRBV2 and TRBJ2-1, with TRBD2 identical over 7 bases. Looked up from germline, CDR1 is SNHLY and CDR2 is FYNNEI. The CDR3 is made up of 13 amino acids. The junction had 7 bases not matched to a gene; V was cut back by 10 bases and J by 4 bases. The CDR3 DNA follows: TGTGCCAAAACTAGCGTACCATACAATGAGCAGTTCTTC. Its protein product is CAKTSVPYNEQFF.

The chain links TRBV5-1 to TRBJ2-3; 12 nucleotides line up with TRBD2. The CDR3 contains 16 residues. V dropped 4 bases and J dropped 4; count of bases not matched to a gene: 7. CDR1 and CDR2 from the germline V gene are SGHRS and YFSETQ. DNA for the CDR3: TGCGCCAGCAGCCTCTCTAGCGGGAGGGGCGCAGATACGCAGTATTTT. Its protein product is CASSLSSGRGADTQYF.

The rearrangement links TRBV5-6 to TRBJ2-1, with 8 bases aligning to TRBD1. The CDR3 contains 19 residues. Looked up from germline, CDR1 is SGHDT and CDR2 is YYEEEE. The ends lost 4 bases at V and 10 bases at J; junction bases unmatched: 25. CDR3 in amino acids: CASSLRLSGTGNKWGEQFF. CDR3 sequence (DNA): TGTGCCAGCAGCCTACGCTTAAGTGGGACAGGTAATAAGTGGGGGGAGCAGTTCTTC.

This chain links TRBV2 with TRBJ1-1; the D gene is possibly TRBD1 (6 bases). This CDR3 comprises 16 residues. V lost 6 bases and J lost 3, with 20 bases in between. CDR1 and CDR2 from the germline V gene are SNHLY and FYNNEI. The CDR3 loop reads CASSLGGTQTYTEAFF. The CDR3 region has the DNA TGTGCCAGCAGCTTGGGGGGGACACAGACTTACACTGAAGCTTTCTTT.

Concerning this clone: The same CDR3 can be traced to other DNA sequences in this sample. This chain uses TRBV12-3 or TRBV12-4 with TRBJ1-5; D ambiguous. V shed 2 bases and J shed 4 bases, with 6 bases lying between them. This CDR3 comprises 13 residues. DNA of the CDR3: TGTGCCAGCAGTTTATCCCAAAATCAGCCCCAGCATTTT. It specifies CASSLSQNQPQHF.

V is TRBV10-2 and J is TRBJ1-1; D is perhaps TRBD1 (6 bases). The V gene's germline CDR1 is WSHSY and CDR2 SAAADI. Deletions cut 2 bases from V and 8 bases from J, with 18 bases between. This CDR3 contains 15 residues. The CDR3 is CASSEVSSRGTEAFF. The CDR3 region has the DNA TGCGCCAGCAGTGAGGTTAGTTCCCGGGGGACAGAAGCTTTCTTT.

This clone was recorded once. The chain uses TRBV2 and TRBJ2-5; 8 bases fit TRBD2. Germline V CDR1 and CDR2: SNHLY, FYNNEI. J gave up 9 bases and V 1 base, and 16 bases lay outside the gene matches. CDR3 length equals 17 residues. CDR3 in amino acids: CASSEGVLAGPVRAQYF. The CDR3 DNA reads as TGTGCCAGCAGTGAAGGAGTATTAGCGGGGCCTGTTCGGGCCCAGTACTTC.

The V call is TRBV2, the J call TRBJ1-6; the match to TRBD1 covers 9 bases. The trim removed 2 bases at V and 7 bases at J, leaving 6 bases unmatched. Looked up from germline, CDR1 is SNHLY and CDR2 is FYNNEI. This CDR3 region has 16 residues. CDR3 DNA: TGTGCCAGCAGTGAAATCGGGACAGGGTCCAATTCACCCCTCCACTTT. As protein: CASSEIGTGSNSPLHF.

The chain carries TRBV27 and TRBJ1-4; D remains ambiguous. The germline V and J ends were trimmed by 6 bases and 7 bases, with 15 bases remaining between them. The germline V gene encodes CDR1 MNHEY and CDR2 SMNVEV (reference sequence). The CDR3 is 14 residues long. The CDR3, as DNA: TGTGCCAGCAGCCCTTCCTGGGGAGGTGAAAAACTGTTTTTT. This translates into CASSPSWGGEKLFF.

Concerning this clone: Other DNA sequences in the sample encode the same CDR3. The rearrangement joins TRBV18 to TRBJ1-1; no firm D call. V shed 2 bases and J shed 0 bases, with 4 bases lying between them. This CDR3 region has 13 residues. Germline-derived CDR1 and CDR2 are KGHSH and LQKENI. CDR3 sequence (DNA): TGTGCCAGCTCACCAGGGCTGAACACTGAAGCTTTCTTT. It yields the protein CASSPGLNTEAFF.

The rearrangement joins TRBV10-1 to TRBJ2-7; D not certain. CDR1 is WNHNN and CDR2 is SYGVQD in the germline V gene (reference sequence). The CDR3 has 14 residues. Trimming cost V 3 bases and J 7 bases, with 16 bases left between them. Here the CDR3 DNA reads TGCGCCAGCAGTGAAACGGACCCCTCCGAGGAGCAGTACTTC. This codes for CASSETDPSEEQYF.

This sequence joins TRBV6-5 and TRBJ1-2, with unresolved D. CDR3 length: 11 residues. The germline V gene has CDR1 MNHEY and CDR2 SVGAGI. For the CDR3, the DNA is TGTGCAAGTGGTGCGGCTAATGGCTACACCTTC. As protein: CASGAANGYTF.

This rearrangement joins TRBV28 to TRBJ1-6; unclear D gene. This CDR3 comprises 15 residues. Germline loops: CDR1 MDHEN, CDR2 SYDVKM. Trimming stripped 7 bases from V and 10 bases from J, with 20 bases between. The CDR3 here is CASTTESGLTSPLHF. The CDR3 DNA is TGTGCCAGCACCACGGAGAGTGGCTTAACGTCACCCCTCCACTTT.

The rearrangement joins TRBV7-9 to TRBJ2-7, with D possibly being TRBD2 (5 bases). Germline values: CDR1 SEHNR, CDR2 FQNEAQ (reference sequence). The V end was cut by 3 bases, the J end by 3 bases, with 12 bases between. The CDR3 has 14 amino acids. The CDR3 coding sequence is TGTGCCAGCAGCTTCGGCGGGTCCGTCTACGAGCAGTACTTC. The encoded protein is CASSFGGSVYEQYF.

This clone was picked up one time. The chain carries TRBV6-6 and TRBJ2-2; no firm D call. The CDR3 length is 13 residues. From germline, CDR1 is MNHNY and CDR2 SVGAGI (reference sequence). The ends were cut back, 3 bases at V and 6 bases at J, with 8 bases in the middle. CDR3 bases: TGTGCCAGCAGTTATCCCGAGGCCGGGGAGCTGTTTTTT. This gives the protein CASSYPEAGELFF.

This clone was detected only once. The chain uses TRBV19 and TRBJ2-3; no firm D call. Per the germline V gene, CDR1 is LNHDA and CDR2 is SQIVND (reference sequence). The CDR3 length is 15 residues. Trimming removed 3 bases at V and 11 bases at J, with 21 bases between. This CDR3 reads CASSIDLGVATMQYF. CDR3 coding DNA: TGTGCCAGTAGTATTGATCTTGGGGTAGCCACGATGCAGTATTTT.

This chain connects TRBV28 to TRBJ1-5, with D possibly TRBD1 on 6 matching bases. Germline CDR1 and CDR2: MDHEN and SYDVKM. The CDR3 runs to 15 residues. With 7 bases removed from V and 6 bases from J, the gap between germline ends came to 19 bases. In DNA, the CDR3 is TGTGCCAGCATTTCTCGGGGGCGGAGAGGTCAGCCCCAGCATTTT. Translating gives CASISRGRRGQPQHF.

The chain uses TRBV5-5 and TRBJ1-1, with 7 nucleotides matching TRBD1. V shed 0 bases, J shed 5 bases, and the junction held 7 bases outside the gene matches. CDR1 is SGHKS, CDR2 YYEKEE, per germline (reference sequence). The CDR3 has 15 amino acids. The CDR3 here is CASSLVARGFTEAFF. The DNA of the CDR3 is TGTGCCAGCAGCTTGGTCGCCAGGGGGTTTACTGAAGCTTTCTTT.

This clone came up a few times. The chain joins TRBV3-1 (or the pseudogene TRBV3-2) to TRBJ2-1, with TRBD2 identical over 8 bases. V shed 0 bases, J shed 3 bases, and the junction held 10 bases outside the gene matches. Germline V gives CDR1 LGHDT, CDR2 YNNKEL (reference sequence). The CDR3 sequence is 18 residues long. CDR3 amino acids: CASSQEIARTSRYNEQFF. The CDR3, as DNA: TGTGCCAGCAGCCAAGAGATCGCGCGGACTAGCCGCTACAATGAGCAGTTCTTC.